The present T cell receptor (beta chain) was sequenced within a study of shared clonotypes between healthy human individuals. Notes on the study in general: Around 4.7% of naive CD4 clonotypes were shared across four donors. Generally, naive subsets came out with larger estimated richness than memory subsets. Non-shared clonotypes displayed generation probabilities falling below those of clonotypes present in all four donors.

Libraries were prepared by immunoSEQ multiplex PCR; TCRdb keeps only in-frame clonotypes and omits some of them. The table includes roughly 2.6 million clones, 90% to 95% detected once. Trimming removed 5 bases at V and 12 bases at J, with 16 bases between. The CDR3 spans 13 residues. The V gene's germline CDR1 is KGHSH and CDR2 LQKENI. As to this clone: The antigen is undetermined.

The investigators split CD4+ cells into a CD45RA+ naive subset and a CD45RA-negative memory subset. The chain uses TRBV18 and TRBJ2-2; D ambiguous. The receptor's source is a man between 18 and 35 years old in good health. The source material was naive CD4+ T cells sorted from blood. Described subset: CD45RA+ positively selected. CDR3 sequence reads: CASSGRAGEQLFF. The DNA of the CDR3 is TGTGCCAGCTCAGGTCGGGCAGGCGAGCAGCTGTTTTTT.